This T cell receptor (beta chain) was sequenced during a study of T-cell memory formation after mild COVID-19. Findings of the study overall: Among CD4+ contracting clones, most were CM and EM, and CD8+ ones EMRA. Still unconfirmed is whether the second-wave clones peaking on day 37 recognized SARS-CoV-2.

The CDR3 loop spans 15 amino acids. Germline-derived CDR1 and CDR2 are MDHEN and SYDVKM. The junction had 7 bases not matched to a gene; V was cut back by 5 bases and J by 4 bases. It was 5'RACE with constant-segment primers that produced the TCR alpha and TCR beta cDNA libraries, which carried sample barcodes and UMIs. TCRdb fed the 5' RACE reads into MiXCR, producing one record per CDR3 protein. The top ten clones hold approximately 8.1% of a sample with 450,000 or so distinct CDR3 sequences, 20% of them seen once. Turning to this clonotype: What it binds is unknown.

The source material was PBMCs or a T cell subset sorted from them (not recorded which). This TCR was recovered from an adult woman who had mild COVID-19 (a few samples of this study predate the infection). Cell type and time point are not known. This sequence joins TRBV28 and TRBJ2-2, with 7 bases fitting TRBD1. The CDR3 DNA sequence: TGTGCCAGCAGTAAAGGGGGCGCGGGCACCGGGGAGCTGTTTTTT. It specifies CASSKGGAGTGELFF.